This record concerns one TCR beta chain sequence. Its antigen is as yet unknown. The sample belongs to a study of T-cell memory formation after mild COVID-19. Findings of the study overall: While clones contracting from day 15 to 85 were balanced between CD4 and CD8, later expanders leaned CD4+. Detection of some responders pre-infection suggested pre-existing cross-reactive memory T cells participated.

TCRdb re-called the 5' RACE reads through MiXCR, storing one row per CDR3 protein. There are about 160,000 distinct CDR3 sequences in the sample; roughly 30% occur only once, and about 12% lies in the top ten. In germline, CDR1 is MDHEN, CDR2 SYDVKM. This CDR3 contains 17 residues. V shed 4 bases, J shed 2 bases, and the junction held 10 bases outside the gene matches. The material sequenced was PBMCs or a T cell subset sorted from them (not recorded which). This sequence originates from an adult woman who had mild COVID-19 (a few samples of this study predate the infection). Cell type and time point are not known. The chain is built from TRBV28 and TRBJ2-3; 9 positions match TRBD2. CDR3 in DNA: TGTGCCAGCAGTTCCCGGACTAGCGCGACACCCACAGATACGCAGTATTTT. This sequence encodes CASSSRTSATPTDTQYF.